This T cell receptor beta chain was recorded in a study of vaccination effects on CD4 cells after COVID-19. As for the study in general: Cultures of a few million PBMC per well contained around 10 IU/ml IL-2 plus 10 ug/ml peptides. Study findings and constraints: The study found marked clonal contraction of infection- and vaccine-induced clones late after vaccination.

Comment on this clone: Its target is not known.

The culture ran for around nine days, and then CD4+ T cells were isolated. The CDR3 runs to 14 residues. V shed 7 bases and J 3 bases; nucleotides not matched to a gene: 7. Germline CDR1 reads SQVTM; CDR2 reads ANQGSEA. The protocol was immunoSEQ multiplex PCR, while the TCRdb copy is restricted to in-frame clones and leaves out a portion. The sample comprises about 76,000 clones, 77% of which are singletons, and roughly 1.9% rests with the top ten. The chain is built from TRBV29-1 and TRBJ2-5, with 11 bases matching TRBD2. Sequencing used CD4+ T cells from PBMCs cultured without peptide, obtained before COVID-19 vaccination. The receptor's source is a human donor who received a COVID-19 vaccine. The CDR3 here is CSAVAGGPKETQYF. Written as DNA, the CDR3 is TGCAGCGCCGTAGCGGGGGGGCCCAAAGAGACCCAGTACTTC.